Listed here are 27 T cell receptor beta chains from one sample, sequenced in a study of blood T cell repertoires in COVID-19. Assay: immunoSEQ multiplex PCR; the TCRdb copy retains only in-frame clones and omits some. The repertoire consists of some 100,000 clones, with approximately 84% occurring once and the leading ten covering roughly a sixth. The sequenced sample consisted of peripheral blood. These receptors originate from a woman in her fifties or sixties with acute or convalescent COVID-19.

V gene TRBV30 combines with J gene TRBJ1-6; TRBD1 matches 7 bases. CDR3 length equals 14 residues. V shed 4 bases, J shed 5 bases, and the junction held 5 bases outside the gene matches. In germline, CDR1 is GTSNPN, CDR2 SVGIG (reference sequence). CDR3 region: CAWTRGTDNSPLHF. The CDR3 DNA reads TGTGCCTGGACCAGAGGGACAGATAATTCACCCCTCCACTTT.

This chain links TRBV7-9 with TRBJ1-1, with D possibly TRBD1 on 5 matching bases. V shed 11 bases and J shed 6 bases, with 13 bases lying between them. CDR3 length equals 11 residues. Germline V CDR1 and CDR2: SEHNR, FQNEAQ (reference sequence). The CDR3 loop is CARLWGAEAFF. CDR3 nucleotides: TGTGCCCGCCTTTGGGGGGCTGAAGCTTTCTTT.

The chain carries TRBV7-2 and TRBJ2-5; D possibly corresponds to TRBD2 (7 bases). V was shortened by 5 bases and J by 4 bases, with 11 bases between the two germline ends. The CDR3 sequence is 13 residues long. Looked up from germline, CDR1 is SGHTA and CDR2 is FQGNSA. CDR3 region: CASSNGGPETQYF. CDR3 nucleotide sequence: TGTGCCAGCAGCAACGGGGGGCCAGAGACCCAGTACTTC.

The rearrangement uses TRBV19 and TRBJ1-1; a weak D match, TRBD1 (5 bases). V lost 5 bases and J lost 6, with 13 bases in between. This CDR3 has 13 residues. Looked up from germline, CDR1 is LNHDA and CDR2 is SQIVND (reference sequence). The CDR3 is CASSLQVLAEAFF. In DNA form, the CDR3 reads TGTGCCAGTAGTCTACAGGTCTTGGCTGAAGCTTTCTTT. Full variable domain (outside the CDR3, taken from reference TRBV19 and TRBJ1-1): DGGITQSPKYLFRKEGQNVTLSCEQNLNHDAMYWYRQDPGQGLRLIYYSQIVNDFQKGDIAEGYSVSREKKESFPLTVTSAQKNPTAFYLCASSLQVLAEAFFGQGTRLTVV.

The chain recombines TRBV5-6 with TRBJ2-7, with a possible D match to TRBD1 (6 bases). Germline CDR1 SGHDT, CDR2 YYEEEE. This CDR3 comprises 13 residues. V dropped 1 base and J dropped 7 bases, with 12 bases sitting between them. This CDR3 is CASSLNRVGEQYF. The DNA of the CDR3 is TGTGCCAGCAGCTTGAACAGGGTAGGTGAGCAGTACTTC. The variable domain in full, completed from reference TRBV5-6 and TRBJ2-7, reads DAGVTQSPTHLIKTRGQQVTLRCSPKSGHDTVSWYQQALGQGPQFIFQYYEEEERQRGNFPDRFSGHQFPNYSSELNVNALLLGDSALYLCASSLNRVGEQYFGPGTRLTVT.

This CDR3 is CASSPRGRGSNQPQHF. Here the CDR3 DNA reads TGTGCCAGTAGTCCCCGCGGCAGGGGCAGCAATCAGCCCCAGCATTTT. This sequence joins TRBV19 and TRBJ1-5; D perhaps matches TRBD1 (6 bases). The germline V gene encodes CDR1 LNHDA and CDR2 SQIVND (reference sequence). Trimming took 5 bases from V and 1 from J, leaving 15 bases between them. This CDR3 contains 16 residues.

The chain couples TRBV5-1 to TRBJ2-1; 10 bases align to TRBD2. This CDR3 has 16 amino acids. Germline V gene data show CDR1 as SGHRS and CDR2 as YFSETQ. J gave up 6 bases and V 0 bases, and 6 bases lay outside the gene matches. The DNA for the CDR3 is TGCGCCAGCAGCTTGGGGCTAGCGGGGGCCCGCAATGAGCAGTTCTTC. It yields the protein CASSLGLAGARNEQFF.

CDR3 nucleotide sequence: TGTGCCAGCAGCACTAGCCCCGGTCAGCCCCAGCATTTT. Its protein is CASSTSPGQPQHF. The chain carries TRBV9 and TRBJ1-5, with D hard to call. Per the germline V gene, CDR1 is SGDLS and CDR2 is YYNGEE. The CDR3 sequence is 13 residues long. V was pared by 4 bases and J by 6 bases, with 11 bases between. The variable domain in full, with the rest retrieved from reference TRBV9 and TRBJ1-5, is DSGVTQTPKHLITATGQRVTLRCSPRSGDLSVYWYQQSLDQGLQFLIQYYNGEERAKGNILERFSAQQFPDLHSELNLSSLELGDSALYFCASSTSPGQPQHFGDGTRLSIL.

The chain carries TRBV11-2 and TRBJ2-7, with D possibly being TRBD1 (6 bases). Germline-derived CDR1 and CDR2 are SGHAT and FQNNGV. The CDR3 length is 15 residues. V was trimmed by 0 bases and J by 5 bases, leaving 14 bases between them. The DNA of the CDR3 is TGTGCCAGCAGCTTAGATTTAAACAGGGTGAACGAGCAGTACTTC. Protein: CASSLDLNRVNEQYF.

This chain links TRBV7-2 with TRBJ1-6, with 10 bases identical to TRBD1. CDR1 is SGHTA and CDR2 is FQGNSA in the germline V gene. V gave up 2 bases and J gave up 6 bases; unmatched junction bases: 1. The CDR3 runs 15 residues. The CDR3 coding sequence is TGTGCCAGCAGCTTACGGGACAGGGGTAATTCACCCCTCCACTTT. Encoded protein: CASSLRDRGNSPLHF.

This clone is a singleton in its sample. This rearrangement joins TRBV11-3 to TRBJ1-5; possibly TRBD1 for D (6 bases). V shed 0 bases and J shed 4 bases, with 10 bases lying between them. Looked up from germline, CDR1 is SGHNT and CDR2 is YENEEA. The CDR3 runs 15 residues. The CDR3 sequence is CASSLDGGQNQPQHF. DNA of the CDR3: TGTGCCAGCAGCTTAGATGGGGGACAAAATCAGCCCCAGCATTTT.

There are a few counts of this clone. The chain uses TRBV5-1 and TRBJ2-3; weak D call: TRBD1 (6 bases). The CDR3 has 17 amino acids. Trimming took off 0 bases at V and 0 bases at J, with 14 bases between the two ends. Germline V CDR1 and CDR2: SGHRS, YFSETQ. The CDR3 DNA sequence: TGCGCCAGCAGCTTGGCCGTCAGGACAGCTAGCACAGATACGCAGTATTTT. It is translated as CASSLAVRTASTDTQYF. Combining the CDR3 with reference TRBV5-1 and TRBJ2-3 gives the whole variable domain KAGVTQTPRYLIKTRGQQVTLSCSPISGHRSVSWYQQTPGQGLQFLFEYFSETQRNKGNFPGRFSGRQFSNSRSEMNVSTLELGDSALYLCASSLAVRTASTDTQYFGPGTRLTVL.

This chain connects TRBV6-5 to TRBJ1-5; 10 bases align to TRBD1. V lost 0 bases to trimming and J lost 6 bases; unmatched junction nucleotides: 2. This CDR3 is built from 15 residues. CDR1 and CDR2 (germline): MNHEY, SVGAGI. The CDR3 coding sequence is TGTGCCAGCAGTTACTCGGGACAGGGGAGTCAGCCCCAGCATTTT. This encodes CASSYSGQGSQPQHF.

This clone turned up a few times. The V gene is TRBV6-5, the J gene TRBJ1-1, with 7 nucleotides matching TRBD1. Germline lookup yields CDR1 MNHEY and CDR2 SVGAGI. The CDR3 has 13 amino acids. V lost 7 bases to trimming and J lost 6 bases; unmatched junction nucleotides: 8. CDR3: CASISTGVAEAFF. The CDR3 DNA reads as TGTGCCAGCATTTCAACAGGGGTGGCTGAAGCTTTCTTT.

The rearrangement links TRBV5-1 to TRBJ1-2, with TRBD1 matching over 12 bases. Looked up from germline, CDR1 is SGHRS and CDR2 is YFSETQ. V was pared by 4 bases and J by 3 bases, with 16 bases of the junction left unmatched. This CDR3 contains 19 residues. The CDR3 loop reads CASSPTPGQGAKWDYGYTF. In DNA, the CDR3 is TGCGCCAGCAGCCCGACTCCGGGACAGGGGGCTAAGTGGGACTATGGCTACACCTTC.

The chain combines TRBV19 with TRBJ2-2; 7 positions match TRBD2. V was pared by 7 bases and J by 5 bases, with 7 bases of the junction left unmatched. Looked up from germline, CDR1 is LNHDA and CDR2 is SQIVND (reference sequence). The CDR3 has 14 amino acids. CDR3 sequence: CASNILGGTGELFF. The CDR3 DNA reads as TGTGCCAGTAACATACTGGGGGGGACCGGGGAGCTGTTTTTT.

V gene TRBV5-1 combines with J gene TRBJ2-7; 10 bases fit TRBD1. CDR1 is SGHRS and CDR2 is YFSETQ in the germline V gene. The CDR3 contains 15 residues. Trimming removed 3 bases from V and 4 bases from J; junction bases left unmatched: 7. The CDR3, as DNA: TGCGCCAGCAGCTGGGGGACAGGGGATTTGTACGAGCAGTACTTC. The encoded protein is CASSWGTGDLYEQYF. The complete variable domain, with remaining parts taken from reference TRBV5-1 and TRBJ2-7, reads KAGVTQTPRYLIKTRGQQVTLSCSPISGHRSVSWYQQTPGQGLQFLFEYFSETQRNKGNFPGRFSGRQFSNSRSEMNVSTLELGDSALYLCASSWGTGDLYEQYFGPGTRLTVT.

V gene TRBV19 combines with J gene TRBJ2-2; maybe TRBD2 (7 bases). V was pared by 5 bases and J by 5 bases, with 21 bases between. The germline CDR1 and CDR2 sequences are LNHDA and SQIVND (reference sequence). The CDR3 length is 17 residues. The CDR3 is CASSSGMGAGETGELFF. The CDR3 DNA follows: TGTGCCAGTAGTTCGGGTATGGGGGCGGGGGAGACCGGGGAGCTGTTTTTT. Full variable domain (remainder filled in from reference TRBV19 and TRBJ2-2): DGGITQSPKYLFRKEGQNVTLSCEQNLNHDAMYWYRQDPGQGLRLIYYSQIVNDFQKGDIAEGYSVSREKKESFPLTVTSAQKNPTAFYLCASSSGMGAGETGELFFGEGSRLTVL.

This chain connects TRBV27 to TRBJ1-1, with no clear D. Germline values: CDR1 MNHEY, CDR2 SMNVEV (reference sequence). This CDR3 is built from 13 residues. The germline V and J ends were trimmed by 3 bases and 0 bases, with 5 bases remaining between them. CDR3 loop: CASSLGMNTEAFF. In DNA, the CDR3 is TGTGCCAGCAGTTTGGGCATGAACACTGAAGCTTTCTTT.

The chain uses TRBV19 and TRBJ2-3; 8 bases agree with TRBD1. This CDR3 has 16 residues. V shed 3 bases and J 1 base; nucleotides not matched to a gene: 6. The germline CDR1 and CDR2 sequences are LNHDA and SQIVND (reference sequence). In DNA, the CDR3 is TGTGCCAGTAGTATCCGGACAGGGAAGGGCACAGATACGCAGTATTTT. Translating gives CASSIRTGKGTDTQYF.

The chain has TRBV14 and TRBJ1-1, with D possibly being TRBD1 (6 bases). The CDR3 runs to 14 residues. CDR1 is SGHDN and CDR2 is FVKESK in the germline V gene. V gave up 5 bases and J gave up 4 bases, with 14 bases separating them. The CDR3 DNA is TGTGCCAGCAGCGCACAGGGAGGGGGCACTGAAGCTTTCTTT. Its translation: CASSAQGGGTEAFF.

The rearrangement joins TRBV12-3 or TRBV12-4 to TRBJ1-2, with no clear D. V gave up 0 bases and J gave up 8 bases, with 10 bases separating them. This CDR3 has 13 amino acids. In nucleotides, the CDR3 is TGTGCCAGCAGTTTAGCCGGGTCTGGGGGCTACACCTTC. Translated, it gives CASSLAGSGGYTF.

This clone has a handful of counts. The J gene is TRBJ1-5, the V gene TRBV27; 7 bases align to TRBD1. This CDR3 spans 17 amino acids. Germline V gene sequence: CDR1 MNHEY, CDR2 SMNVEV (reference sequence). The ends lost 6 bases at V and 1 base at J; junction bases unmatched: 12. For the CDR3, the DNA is TGTGCCAGCAGCCGACGAGGGGGCTCGGTGAGCAATCAGCCCCAGCATTTT. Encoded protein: CASSRRGGSVSNQPQHF.

For the CDR3, the DNA is TGTGCCATCAGTGAGTCGACTCGACTGAACACTGAAGCTTTCTTT. Its translation is CAISESTRLNTEAFF. J is TRBJ1-1 and V is TRBV10-3; no clear D. Looked up from germline, CDR1 is ENHRY and CDR2 is SYGVKD. V lost 0 bases and J 0 bases, leaving 8 bases between the germline ends. This CDR3 spans 15 amino acids.

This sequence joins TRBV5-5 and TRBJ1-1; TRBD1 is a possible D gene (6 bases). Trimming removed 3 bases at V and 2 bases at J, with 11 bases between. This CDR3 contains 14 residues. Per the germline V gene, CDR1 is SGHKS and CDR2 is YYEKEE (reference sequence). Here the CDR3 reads CASSWGHVNTEAFF. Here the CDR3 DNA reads TGTGCCAGCAGCTGGGGACACGTTAACACTGAAGCTTTCTTT.

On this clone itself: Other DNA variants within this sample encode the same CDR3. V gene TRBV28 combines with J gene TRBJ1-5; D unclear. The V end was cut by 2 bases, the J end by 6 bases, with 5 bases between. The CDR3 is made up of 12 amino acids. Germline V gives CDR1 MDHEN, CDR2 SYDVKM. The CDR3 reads CASSLRVQPQHF. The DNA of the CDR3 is TGTGCCAGCAGTTTACGAGTTCAGCCCCAGCATTTT.

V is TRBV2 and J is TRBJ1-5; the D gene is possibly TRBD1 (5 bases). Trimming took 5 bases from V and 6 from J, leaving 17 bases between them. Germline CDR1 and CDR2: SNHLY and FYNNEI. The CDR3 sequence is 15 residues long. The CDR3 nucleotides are TGTGCCAGCAGTTCAGAGACAGTTTCGGGTCAGCCCCAGCATTTT. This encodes CASSSETVSGQPQHF. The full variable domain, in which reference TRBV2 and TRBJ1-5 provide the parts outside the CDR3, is EPEVTQTPSHQVTQMGQEVILRCVPISNHLYFYWYRQILGQKVEFLVSFYNNEISEKSEIFDDQFSVERPDGSNFTLKIRSTKLEDSAMYFCASSSETVSGQPQHFGDGTRLSIL.